This T cell receptor beta chain comes out of a study of T-cell reconstitution after alpha-beta-depleted transplantation in children. To note about this clonotype: Its antigen is still unknown.

The ends were cut back, 3 bases at V and 1 base at J, with 15 bases in the middle. The CDR3 totals 16 residues. Germline CDR1 reads KGHSH; CDR2 reads LQKENI. Study-wide results and limits: Newly produced T cells mostly provided counts and TCRbeta diversity after one year, as hyperexpanded clones declined. The origin of alpha-beta T cells about two months after transplant was reportedly several hundred expanded graft clones.

Unique molecular identifiers featured in how the TCRbeta library was prepared. TCRdb called the PCR reads again in MiXCR, with one record for every CDR3 protein. The top ten clones hold around 2.2% of a sample with hundreds of thousands of distinct CDR3 sequences, 13% of them seen once. This chain connects TRBV18 to TRBJ2-5; the D gene is possibly TRBD1 (6 bases). The TCR was taken from a male patient aged 10 to 17 who had a stem cell transplant for acute myeloid leukemia, so the T cells may come from the graft donor. Source: PBMCs, mostly from graft donor cells, taken 360 days after TCRalphabeta/CD19-depleted stem cell transplant. The CDR3 DNA reads as TGTGCCAGCTCACCTCTGGCAGGGGCCCTCCAAGAGACCCAGTACTTC. Its protein is CASSPLAGALQETQYF.